These 15 T cell receptor beta chains came from one sample sequenced in a study of beta chain features in type 1 diabetes. What was sequenced were expressed TCRB transcripts, since all of the isolated RNA had been reverse transcribed. Some clones are missing from TCRdb's copy, which holds only in-frame ones; the method was immunoSEQ multiplex PCR. The sample has some 270,000 clones, roughly 14% seen once; the top ten hold approximately 0.024%. Sequencing was done on a sample of naive CD4+ T cells from blood. All receptors derive from a woman aged 40 to 50 in good health.

V is TRBV5-1 and J is TRBJ2-2; D might be TRBD1 (6 bases). With 4 bases removed from V and 5 bases from J, the gap between germline ends came to 9 bases. CDR1 and CDR2 (germline): SGHRS, YFSETQ. The CDR3 is 13 residues long. The CDR3 DNA reads as TGCGCCAGCAGCGCACAGGGAACCGGGGAGCTGTTTTTT. Translated: CASSAQGTGELFF. Together with reference TRBV5-1 and TRBJ2-2, the CDR3 gives the full variable domain: KAGVTQTPRYLIKTRGQQVTLSCSPISGHRSVSWYQQTPGQGLQFLFEYFSETQRNKGNFPGRFSGRQFSNSRSEMNVSTLELGDSALYLCASSAQGTGELFFGEGSRLTVL.

This clone appeared a few times. The chain uses TRBV5-1 and TRBJ2-3; 7 bases line up with TRBD2. The CDR3 has 15 residues. Per germline, CDR1 SGHRS and CDR2 YFSETQ. With V trimmed by 4 bases and J by 2 bases, 7 bases remained unmatched. CDR3 nucleotide sequence: TGCGCCAGCAGCAGAGGCGGGGGAAACACAGATACGCAGTATTTT. It encodes CASSRGGGNTDTQYF.

V and J are TRBV7-2 and TRBJ2-1; TRBD2 agrees at 12 bases. Germline V lookup: CDR1 SGHTA, CDR2 FQGNSA. J lost 10 bases, V lost 5 bases, and 12 bases had no gene match. The CDR3 runs 16 residues. CDR3 region: CASSQWGLAGLIEQFF. The CDR3, as DNA: TGTGCCAGCAGCCAATGGGGACTAGCGGGTCTAATCGAGCAGTTCTTC.

There are a few counts of this clone. The chain recombines TRBV6-6 with TRBJ2-7, with a tentative D call TRBD2 (6 bases). The CDR3 sequence is 13 residues long. Germline V CDR1 and CDR2: MNHNY, SVGAGI (reference sequence). The V end was cut by 5 bases, the J end by 2 bases, with 10 bases between. As DNA, the CDR3 is TGTGCCAGCAGTGGAGGGACTCCCTACGAGCAGTACTTC. Translated, it gives CASSGGTPYEQYF.

The chain joins TRBV19 to TRBJ2-5; no definite D call. V lost 5 bases, J lost 5 bases, and 3 bases lay in between. This CDR3 contains 10 residues. Germline loops: CDR1 LNHDA, CDR2 SQIVND (reference sequence). CDR3 DNA sequence: TGTGCCAGTAGTGCGGAGACCCAGTACTTC. It encodes CASSAETQYF. Filled out from reference TRBV19 and TRBJ2-5, the complete variable domain reads DGGITQSPKYLFRKEGQNVTLSCEQNLNHDAMYWYRQDPGQGLRLIYYSQIVNDFQKGDIAEGYSVSREKKESFPLTVTSAQKNPTAFYLCASSAETQYFGPGTRLLVL.

The genes are TRBV19 and TRBJ2-5; unclear D gene. Germline V lookup: CDR1 LNHDA, CDR2 SQIVND (reference sequence). This CDR3 has 14 amino acids. Trimming shortened V by 4 bases and J by 0 bases, and 9 bases separated the two germline ends. The CDR3 DNA is TGTGCCAGTAGTAGTTGGGCTAACCAAGAGACCCAGTACTTC. As protein: CASSSWANQETQYF. The full variable domain, completed using reference TRBV19 and TRBJ2-5, is DGGITQSPKYLFRKEGQNVTLSCEQNLNHDAMYWYRQDPGQGLRLIYYSQIVNDFQKGDIAEGYSVSREKKESFPLTVTSAQKNPTAFYLCASSSWANQETQYFGPGTRLLVL.

This chain links TRBV18 with TRBJ2-7, with TRBD1 identical over 7 bases. The trim removed 6 bases at V and 5 bases at J, leaving 7 bases unmatched. Germline CDR1 KGHSH, CDR2 LQKENI. This CDR3 is built from 13 residues. CDR3 bases: TGTGCCAGCTCTACAGGGGTGCAGAACGAGCAGTACTTC. Protein sequence: CASSTGVQNEQYF.

This chain joins TRBV25-1 and TRBJ2-2; TRBD2 might be the D (6 bases). Trimming left V 8 bases short and J 7 bases short, with 20 bases between. There are 15 residues in the CDR3. Germline V gene lookup returns CDR1 MGHDK and CDR2 SYGVNS. The CDR3 bases are TGTGCCAGCGGAGGGCCTTCGATCTTCCACGGGGAGCTGTTTTTT. It yields the protein CASGGPSIFHGELFF.

The chain's CDR3 is CASSPPRRREGGYTF. The CDR3, as DNA: TGTGCCAGCAGCCCCCCGCGGAGGCGAGAGGGTGGCTACACCTTC. J is TRBJ1-2 and V is TRBV9; D is uncertain. The germline CDR1 and CDR2 sequences are SGDLS and YYNGEE. Trimming shortened V by 4 bases and J by 7 bases, and 20 bases separated the two germline ends. The CDR3 is made up of 15 amino acids.

The CDR3 DNA reads as TGTGCCAGCAGCTCTCCCCCCCCTTACAATGAGCAGTTCTTC. Protein: CASSSPPPYNEQFF. J is TRBJ2-1 and V is TRBV5-4; no definite D call. Germline CDR1 reads SGHNT; CDR2 reads YYREEE (reference sequence). The length of the CDR3 is 14 residues. The V gene lost 3 bases and the J gene lost 4 bases, with 11 bases spanning the gap.

This clone has a handful of counts. Other DNA sequences in this specimen translate into the identical CDR3. The V gene is TRBV18, the J gene TRBJ2-3; D ambiguous. The germline CDR1 and CDR2 sequences are KGHSH and LQKENI. The CDR3 covers 12 residues. The V end lost 3 bases, the J end lost 2 bases, and 3 bases lay between the germline ends. The CDR3 loop reads CASSPYTDTQYF. DNA of the CDR3: TGTGCCAGCTCACCTTACACAGATACGCAGTATTTT.

The gene calls are TRBV5-6 and TRBJ2-5; a possible D gene is TRBD1 (6 bases). Between the trimmed V and J ends, which lost 2 bases and 1 base, there was a span of 12 bases. Germline V gene sequence: CDR1 SGHDT, CDR2 YYEEEE. There are 15 residues in the CDR3. CDR3 in DNA: TGTGCCAGCAGCTTATACCAGGACAGCCAAGAGACCCAGTACTTC. This sequence encodes CASSLYQDSQETQYF.

DNA for the CDR3: TGCGCCAGCAGCCAAGTGCCAGCGGGGAGAATCTACAATGAGCAGTTCTTC. Its protein product is CASSQVPAGRIYNEQFF. The chain employs TRBV4-1 and TRBJ2-1, with 7 bases lining up with TRBD2. Per germline, CDR1 MGHRA and CDR2 YSYEKL. The CDR3 length is 17 residues. Trimming cost V 1 base and J 3 bases; bases outside gene matches: 9.

The chain is built from TRBV4-3 and TRBJ1-3; the D is unclear. Trimming stripped 0 bases from V and 4 bases from J, with 7 bases between. The CDR3 sequence is 14 residues long. Germline V gene sequence: CDR1 LGHNA, CDR2 YSLEER. CDR3 loop: CASSQEWRGNTIYF. The CDR3 DNA follows: TGCGCCAGCAGCCAAGAGTGGAGGGGAAACACCATATATTTT.

This clone was picked up a small number of times. The gene calls are TRBV5-1 and TRBJ2-2; 12 nucleotides agree with TRBD2. Germline assignment: CDR1 SGHRS and CDR2 YFSETQ. Trimming at V came to 7 bases and at J to 1 base, leaving 11 bases not matched to a gene. This CDR3 comprises 18 residues. The chain's CDR3 is CASRLAGDHPRNTGELFF. Written as DNA, the CDR3 is TGCGCCAGCCGACTAGCGGGGGACCACCCCCGGAACACCGGGGAGCTGTTTTTT. Complete variable domain (other parts from reference TRBV5-1 and TRBJ2-2): KAGVTQTPRYLIKTRGQQVTLSCSPISGHRSVSWYQQTPGQGLQFLFEYFSETQRNKGNFPGRFSGRQFSNSRSEMNVSTLELGDSALYLCASRLAGDHPRNTGELFFGEGSRLTVL.